Listed here are 3 T cell receptor beta chains from one sample, sequenced in a study of T-cell reconstitution after alpha-beta-depleted transplantation in children. Preparation of the TCRbeta library was carried out with unique molecular identifiers. TCRdb itself ran the PCR reads through MiXCR, one entry per CDR3 protein. Of roughly 310,000 distinct CDR3 sequences listed, about a quarter are singletons. The sequences come from PBMCs, mostly from graft donor cells, collected 180 days after TCRalphabeta/CD19-depleted stem cell transplant. The receptors originated from a male patient aged 10 to 17 who had a stem cell transplant for acute lymphoblastic leukemia, so the T cells may come from the graft donor.

The V gene is TRBV7-9, the J gene TRBJ1-3; no definite D call. V was clipped by 4 bases and J by 0 bases, with 13 bases between them. Germline V CDR1 and CDR2: SEHNR, FQNEAQ (reference sequence). This CDR3 comprises 16 residues. The CDR3 DNA sequence: TGTGCCAGCAGCTCACGCGGGGAAAGCTCTGGAAACACCATATATTTT. Its protein is CASSSRGESSGNTIYF.

This clonotype was seen more than once but under ten times. This rearrangement joins TRBV7-2 to TRBJ2-7; D is perhaps TRBD2 (6 bases). V was clipped by 2 bases and J by 4 bases, with 12 bases between them. The CDR3 is made up of 14 amino acids. In germline, CDR1 is SGHTA, CDR2 FQGNSA. CDR3 coding DNA: TGTGCCAGCAGCTTACGCGGGAAAAGATACGAGCAGTACTTC. This encodes CASSLRGKRYEQYF.

This chain links TRBV19 with TRBJ1-6; the D is unclear. Trimming took 6 bases from V and 14 from J, leaving 14 bases between them. The CDR3 covers 12 residues. The germline V gene encodes CDR1 LNHDA and CDR2 SQIVND (reference sequence). The CDR3 DNA is TGTGCCAGTAGCGGGTGGATAAGTTCCCTCCACTTT. Its protein product is CASSGWISSLHF.